Listed here is a single TCR beta chain. TCRdb's copy holds only in-frame clones and misses some; the assay was immunoSEQ multiplex PCR. The repertoire holds about 150,000 clones, with 90% as singletons. The sample originates from a study of T cell responses to AZD1222 COVID-19 vaccine. In germline, CDR1 is MNHNS, CDR2 SASEGT. Deletions cut 1 base from V and 5 bases from J, with 8 bases between. There are 13 residues in the CDR3. The chain has TRBV6-1 and TRBJ2-5; D might be TRBD1 (5 bases). Material: peripheral blood, obtained 28 days after the second AZD1222 dose. The clonotype was recovered from an adult who received the AZD1222 COVID-19 vaccine. CDR3 loop: CASSEGQWETQYF. The CDR3 DNA reads as TGTGCCAGCAGTGAAGGACAGTGGGAGACCCAGTACTTC.